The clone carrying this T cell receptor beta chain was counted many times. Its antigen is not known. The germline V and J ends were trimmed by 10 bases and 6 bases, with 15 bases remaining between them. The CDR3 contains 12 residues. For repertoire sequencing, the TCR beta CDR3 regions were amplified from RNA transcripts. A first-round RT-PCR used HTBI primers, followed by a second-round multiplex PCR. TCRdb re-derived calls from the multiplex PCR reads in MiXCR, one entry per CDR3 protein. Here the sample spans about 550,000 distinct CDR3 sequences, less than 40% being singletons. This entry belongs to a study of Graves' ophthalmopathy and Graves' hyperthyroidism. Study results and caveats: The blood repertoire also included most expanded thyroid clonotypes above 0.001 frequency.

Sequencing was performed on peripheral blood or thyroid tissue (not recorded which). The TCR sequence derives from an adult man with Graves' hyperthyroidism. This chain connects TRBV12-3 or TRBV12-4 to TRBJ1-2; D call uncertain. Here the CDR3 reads CAIRGEFHGYTF. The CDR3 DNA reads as TGTGCCATCCGGGGAGAATTCCATGGCTACACCTTC.